This T cell receptor (beta chain) stems from a study of PD-L1 blockade in urothelial cancer. TCRdb's copy holds only in-frame clones and misses some; the assay was immunoSEQ multiplex PCR. The sample contains about 95,000 clones, 80% to 90% of which appear only once. The sample's time point: pretreatment peripheral blood. The V gene's germline CDR1 is SNHLY and CDR2 FYNNEI. The junction had 4 bases not matched to a gene; V was cut back by 5 bases and J by 0 bases. CDR3 length: 15 amino acids. The source material was PBMCs, sampled around atezolizumab (anti-PD-L1) treatment. The receptor was isolated from a man aged 55 to 70 with urothelial cancer. This chain joins TRBV2 and TRBJ2-3; 8 bases align to TRBD1. CDR3 sequence: CASSTRQGSTDTQYF. CDR3 DNA sequence: TGTGCCAGCAGTACACGACAGGGGAGCACAGATACGCAGTATTTT.